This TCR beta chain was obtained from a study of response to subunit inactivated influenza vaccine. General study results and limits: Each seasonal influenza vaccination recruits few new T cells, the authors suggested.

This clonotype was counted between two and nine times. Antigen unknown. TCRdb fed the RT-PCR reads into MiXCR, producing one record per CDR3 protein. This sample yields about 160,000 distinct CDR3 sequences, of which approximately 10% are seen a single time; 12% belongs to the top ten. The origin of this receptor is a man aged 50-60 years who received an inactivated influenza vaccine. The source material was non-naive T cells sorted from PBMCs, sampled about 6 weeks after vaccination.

Here the CDR3 reads CASSQATYRDNTGELFF. In DNA form, the CDR3 reads TGCGCCAGCAGCCAAGCAACCTACAGGGACAACACCGGGGAGCTGTTTTTT. This chain connects TRBV4-3 to TRBJ2-2; D is perhaps TRBD1 (6 bases). V gave up 1 base and J gave up 2 bases, with 14 bases separating them. This CDR3 is built from 17 residues. Germline V gene sequence: CDR1 LGHNA, CDR2 YSLEER.